The next 25 T cell receptor beta chains were all read from a single sample in a study of STAT5B mutations in CD4+ large granular lymphocyte leukemia. This table comes from immunoSEQ multiplex PCR, and its TCRdb copy is limited to in-frame clones, with some not included. The sample has about 24,000 clones; about two thirds are singletons. Sequenced sample: CD4+ T cells from blood buffy coats. These receptors were collected from a human donor in good health.

The gene calls are TRBV23-1 and TRBJ2-2, with D unclear. TRBV23-1 is annotated as an ORF whose role is uncertain. The CDR3 covers 19 residues. Trimming cost V 2 bases and J 3 bases, with 22 bases left between them. CDR3 sequence (DNA): TGCGCCAGCAGTCAACACCCACTGTTAGAAACGGGTTACACCGGGGAGCTGTTTTTT. This translates into CASSQHPLLETGYTGELFF.

The chain links TRBV7-9 to TRBJ1-3; D is uncertain. Germline V gives CDR1 SEHNR, CDR2 FQNEAQ (reference sequence). This CDR3 comprises 16 residues. V shed 0 bases and J shed 0 bases, with 9 bases lying between them. The CDR3 sequence is CASSLALASSGNTIYF. The CDR3 DNA reads TGTGCCAGCAGCTTAGCTCTCGCAAGCTCTGGAAACACCATATATTTT.

The chain links TRBV30 to TRBJ2-7; TRBD1 matches 9 bases. The germline V gene encodes CDR1 GTSNPN and CDR2 SVGIG (reference sequence). The V segment lost 3 bases and the J segment 3 bases; nucleotides outside the gene matches: 6. This CDR3 has 14 residues. CDR3 protein: CAWSATGGLYEQYF. CDR3 DNA sequence: TGTGCCTGGAGCGCGACAGGGGGACTCTACGAGCAGTACTTC.

The gene calls are TRBV4-3 and TRBJ1-2; D is unresolved. Trimming shortened V by 3 bases and J by 5 bases, and 22 bases separated the two germline ends. Germline V gene data show CDR1 as LGHNA and CDR2 as YSLEER. This CDR3 spans 17 amino acids. CDR3 in amino acids: CASSQAANRLDSYGYTF. The CDR3 region has the DNA TGCGCCAGCAGCCAGGCGGCAAATCGACTGGACTCATATGGCTACACCTTC.

V usage is TRBV5-1 and J usage is TRBJ1-1, with a tentative D call TRBD1 (6 bases). Between the trimmed V and J ends, which lost 5 bases and 3 bases, there was a span of 17 bases. Germline lookup yields CDR1 SGHRS and CDR2 YFSETQ. CDR3 size: 15 residues. The CDR3 DNA sequence: TGCGCCAGCAGTCATTCGCCCGCAGGGGACACTGAAGCTTTCTTT. Residues: CASSHSPAGDTEAFF.

The rearrangement uses TRBV9 and TRBJ1-4, with unresolved D. The germline gives CDR1 SGDLS, CDR2 YYNGEE. The CDR3 contains 13 residues. V lost 3 bases and J 5 bases, leaving 8 bases between the germline ends. Here the CDR3 reads CASSAGPNEKLFF. The CDR3, as DNA: TGTGCCAGCAGCGCCGGACCAAATGAAAAACTGTTTTTT.

The chain has TRBV5-1 and TRBJ2-7; 10 positions agree with TRBD1. V lost 4 bases to trimming and J lost 5 bases; unmatched junction nucleotides: 9. This CDR3 contains 15 residues. CDR1 is SGHRS, CDR2 YFSETQ, per germline. CDR3 nucleotides: TGCGCCAGCAGCCCAACCGGGACAGGGGTGCACGAGCAGTACTTC. Protein sequence: CASSPTGTGVHEQYF.

The chain uses TRBV28 and TRBJ2-7; D ambiguous. V lost 1 base, J lost 4 bases, and 5 bases lay in between. The CDR3 has 12 amino acids. Germline-derived CDR1 and CDR2 are MDHEN and SYDVKM. CDR3 sequence reads: CASSLSEYEQYF. The CDR3 nucleotides read TGTGCCAGCAGTTTATCCGAGTACGAGCAGTACTTC. The full variable domain, with the rest looked up from reference TRBV28 and TRBJ2-7, is DVKVTQSSRYLVKRTGEKVFLECVQDMDHENMFWYRQDPGLGLRLIYFSYDVKMKEKGDIPEGYSVSREKKERFSLILESASTNQTSMYLCASSLSEYEQYFGPGTRLTVT.

This rearrangement joins TRBV6-1 to TRBJ2-5; D is possibly TRBD2 (5 bases). Germline CDR1 is MNHNS and CDR2 is SASEGT. This CDR3 is built from 13 residues. Trimming left V 4 bases short and J 7 bases short, with 13 bases between. CDR3 loop: CASSVEGLGTQYF. In DNA, the CDR3 is TGTGCCAGCAGTGTAGAGGGCCTAGGGACCCAGTACTTC.

The count of this clone is one. The junction differs from germline at one of its ends, possibly a read error. V and J are TRBV4-3 and TRBJ1-5, with a possible D match to TRBD1 (6 bases). CDR3 length: 15 residues. Germline loops: CDR1 LGHNA, CDR2 YSLEER. The CDR3 region has the DNA TGCGCCAGCATACCTTACAGGGTTAGCAAGCAGCCCCAGCATTTT. This encodes CASIPYRVSKQPQHF.

The rearrangement uses TRBV5-4 and TRBJ1-2; tentatively, D is TRBD1 (5 bases). The CDR3 runs to 15 residues. The germline CDR1 and CDR2 sequences are SGHNT and YYREEE (reference sequence). V dropped 1 base and J dropped 5 bases, with 15 bases sitting between them. The DNA for the CDR3 is TGTGCCAGCAGCTTGCCGCGGGACGCAAAGTATGGCTACACCTTC. Translating it yields CASSLPRDAKYGYTF.

V gene TRBV9 combines with J gene TRBJ2-2; TRBD1 aligns across 7 bases. The V segment lost 2 bases and the J segment 4 bases; nucleotides outside the gene matches: 5. Per germline, CDR1 SGDLS and CDR2 YYNGEE. CDR3 length: 15 amino acids. CDR3 residues: CASSVYGTVTGELFF. The CDR3 DNA reads TGTGCCAGCAGCGTTTACGGGACAGTCACCGGGGAGCTGTTTTTT.

The chain has TRBV28 and TRBJ1-4; D is unresolved. This CDR3 region has 12 residues. Trimming pared 7 bases from V and 4 bases from J, leaving 7 bases between. The germline V gene encodes CDR1 MDHEN and CDR2 SYDVKM. CDR3: CASKQRNEKLFF. For the CDR3, the DNA is TGTGCCAGCAAACAGCGTAATGAAAAACTGTTTTTT.

This clone was detected a few times. The chain recombines TRBV20-1 with TRBJ2-5; D gene uncertain. This CDR3 contains 11 residues. Trimming left V 7 bases short and J 3 bases short, with 9 bases between. Germline assignment: CDR1 DFQATT and CDR2 SNEGSKA (reference sequence). CDR3 loop: CSGAREETQYF. The CDR3 DNA is TGCAGTGGAGCACGGGAAGAGACCCAGTACTTC.

This clone turned up a few times. The chain recombines TRBV5-1 with TRBJ1-5; no definite D call. The CDR3 has 15 residues. Trimming took off 1 base at V and 4 bases at J, with 12 bases between the two ends. Germline V CDR1 and CDR2: SGHRS, YFSETQ. CDR3: CASSLYGEENQPQHF. CDR3 in DNA: TGCGCCAGCAGCTTGTATGGGGAGGAGAATCAGCCCCAGCATTTT.

This chain uses TRBV10-3 with TRBJ2-5, with TRBD1 matching over 9 bases. The CDR3 is made up of 14 amino acids. Germline CDR1 is ENHRY and CDR2 is SYGVKD. V shed 6 bases and J 5 bases; nucleotides not matched to a gene: 7. CDR3 bases: TGTGCCATCAGCGACGGACAGGGGACTGAGACCCAGTACTTC. This encodes CAISDGQGTETQYF.

This clone was detected once. The chain combines TRBV27 with TRBJ2-1; 7 bases are a match to TRBD2. Germline CDR1 reads MNHEY; CDR2 reads SMNVEV (reference sequence). The J segment lost 5 bases and the V segment lost 7 bases, leaving 14 bases of the junction unmatched. This CDR3 has 16 amino acids. CDR3 in DNA: TGTGCCAGCATCGGAGCTCAGGGAGGGGCCCACAATGAGCAGTTCTTC. Protein sequence: CASIGAQGGAHNEQFF.

This chain uses TRBV6-1 with TRBJ2-7; D assignment may be TRBD1 or TRBD2 (5 bases each). The CDR3 runs 13 residues. Per germline, CDR1 MNHNS and CDR2 SASEGT. V was cut by 10 bases and J by 0 bases, with 13 bases left in between. CDR3 nucleotides: TGTGCCACCGTGAGGGGATCCTCCTACGAGCAGTACTTC. Translating it yields CATVRGSSYEQYF.

The V gene is TRBV27, the J gene TRBJ1-2; D is unresolved. The V gene lost 0 bases and the J gene lost 8 bases, with 16 bases spanning the gap. Germline CDR1 reads MNHEY; CDR2 reads SMNVEV (reference sequence). The CDR3 is 15 amino acids. This CDR3 reads CASSLSWGGLEGYTF. DNA for the CDR3: TGTGCCAGCAGTTTATCGTGGGGTGGTTTAGAGGGCTACACCTTC.

This clone was seen a handful of times. The V call is TRBV5-1, the J call TRBJ1-6; D is possibly TRBD1 (5 bases). Trimming removed 4 bases at V and 7 bases at J, with 18 bases between. There are 16 residues in the CDR3. The germline gives CDR1 SGHRS, CDR2 YFSETQ. CDR3 nucleotides: TGCGCCAGCAGCCAGCAGTGGGGCGGCTCGAATTCACCCCTCCACTTT. This encodes CASSQQWGGSNSPLHF.

The V gene is TRBV30, the J gene TRBJ1-1; TRBD1 matches 7 bases. Germline CDR1 and CDR2: GTSNPN and SVGIG (reference sequence). CDR3 length equals 15 residues. Trimming at V came to 2 bases and at J to 2 bases, leaving 8 bases not matched to a gene. CDR3: CAWSSDRRLNTEAFF. For the CDR3, the DNA is TGTGCCTGGAGTTCGGACAGGAGGCTTAACACTGAAGCTTTCTTT. The full variable domain, rest sourced from reference TRBV30 and TRBJ1-1, is SQTIHQWPATLVQPVGSPLSLECTVEGTSNPNLYWYRQAAGRGLQLLFYSVGIGQISSEVPQNLSASRPQDRQFILSSKKLLLSDSGFYLCAWSSDRRLNTEAFFGQGTRLTVV.

The chain uses TRBV4-2 and TRBJ2-7; D might be TRBD2 (5 bases). This CDR3 has 15 residues. V lost 3 bases, J lost 3 bases, and 15 bases lay in between. Germline lookup yields CDR1 LGHNA and CDR2 YNFKEQ. CDR3 region: CASSQETKLVYEQYF. The CDR3, as DNA: TGTGCCAGCAGCCAGGAGACTAAGCTTGTCTACGAGCAGTACTTC.

This chain joins TRBV19 and TRBJ1-5; possibly TRBD1 for D (5 bases). In germline, CDR1 is LNHDA, CDR2 SQIVND (reference sequence). The CDR3 runs to 16 residues. Trimming stripped 7 bases from V and 7 bases from J, with 23 bases between. The CDR3 here is CASTDGGGSQWQPQHF. CDR3 DNA sequence: TGTGCCAGTACCGACGGGGGGGGGTCCCAATGGCAGCCCCAGCATTTT.

The chain employs TRBV18 and TRBJ1-2; 7 nucleotides line up with TRBD1. Germline V gives CDR1 KGHSH, CDR2 LQKENI. CDR3 length: 14 residues. The V segment lost 5 bases and the J segment 4 bases; nucleotides outside the gene matches: 7. CDR3 nucleotide sequence: TGTGCCAGCTCAGCTGCAGGGGGAAGCTATGGCTACACCTTC. It yields the protein CASSAAGGSYGYTF. The full variable domain, completed using reference TRBV18 and TRBJ1-2, is NAGVMQNPRHLVRRRGQEARLRCSPMKGHSHVYWYRQLPEEGLKFMVYLQKENIIDESGMPKERFSAEFPKEGPSILRIQQVVRGDSAAYFCASSAAGGSYGYTFGSGTRLTVV.

The rearrangement joins TRBV6-1 to TRBJ1-1; D remains unclear. Germline assignment: CDR1 MNHNS and CDR2 SASEGT. V lost 3 bases, J lost 4 bases, and 3 bases lay in between. CDR3 length: 11 residues. CDR3 coding DNA: TGTGCCAGCAGTGACTTCACTGAAGCTTTCTTT. Residues: CASSDFTEAFF.